Each of the 32 T cell receptor beta chains below was sequenced from the same sample in a study of T-cell reconstitution after alpha-beta-depleted transplantation in children. Library preparation (for TCRbeta) was performed with unique molecular identifiers. TCRdb re-called the PCR reads with MiXCR, one entry per CDR3 protein. The sample contains 490,000 or so distinct CDR3 sequences, approximately 13% of which appear only once. The specimen comprised PBMCs from the stem cell graft donor, sampled from the stem cell graft. The receptor set was obtained from a human donor who donated a stem cell graft to a child with combined immunodeficiency.

The rearrangement joins TRBV27 to TRBJ1-1, with 8 bases that match TRBD1. The CDR3 runs 14 residues. Unmatched junction bases numbered 5, after V lost 4 bases and J lost 4 bases. Germline values: CDR1 MNHEY, CDR2 SMNVEV (reference sequence). CDR3: CASSSDREGTEAFF. CDR3 sequence (DNA): TGTGCCAGCAGTTCGGACAGGGAAGGCACTGAAGCTTTCTTT.

This clonotype was picked up many times. The rearrangement joins TRBV4-2 to TRBJ1-5; 9 positions match TRBD1. After removal of 11 bases from V and 9 bases from J, the junction contained 5 bases not matched to a gene. Germline V gene lookup returns CDR1 LGHNA and CDR2 YNFKEQ. This CDR3 has 11 amino acids. The DNA for the CDR3 is TGTGCCTGCGGACAGGGGTTGCCCCAGCATTTT. This sequence encodes CACGQGLPQHF.

This clonotype was seen at least ten times. The chain combines TRBV27 with TRBJ2-2, with D unresolved. This CDR3 is 14 amino acids long. Germline CDR1 and CDR2: MNHEY and SMNVEV (reference sequence). V was shortened by 3 bases and J by 3 bases, with 8 bases between the two germline ends. The CDR3 bases are TGTGCCAGCAGTTTTAAACGAGACACCGGGGAGCTGTTTTTT. Its protein product is CASSFKRDTGELFF.

This chain connects TRBV6-2 or TRBV6-3 to TRBJ1-1, with D possibly TRBD1 on 5 matching bases. Germline V CDR1 and CDR2: MNHEY, SVGEGT. CDR3 length equals 14 residues. Trimming took 5 bases from V and 4 from J, leaving 14 bases between them. The CDR3 loop is CASSDRGSGTEAFF. The CDR3 DNA sequence: TGTGCCAGCAGTGACCGGGGCTCGGGCACTGAAGCTTTCTTT.

In this sample, this clonotype turned up many times. The chain couples TRBV29-1 to TRBJ2-7; maybe TRBD1 (6 bases). The germline CDR1 and CDR2 sequences are SQVTM and ANQGSEA. V dropped 6 bases and J dropped 0 bases, with 9 bases sitting between them. The CDR3 loop spans 12 amino acids. The CDR3 region is CSVRTVSYEQYF. CDR3 DNA sequence: TGCAGCGTAAGGACAGTCTCCTACGAGCAGTACTTC.

This clonotype was detected a few times. The chain combines TRBV6-5 with TRBJ2-7; maybe TRBD2 (6 bases). Trimming removed 0 bases from V and 7 bases from J, with 19 bases in between. The CDR3 sequence is 16 residues long. CDR1 is MNHEY and CDR2 is SVGAGI in the germline V gene. The CDR3 sequence is CASSYSTAGSRGEQYF. Written as DNA, the CDR3 is TGTGCCAGCAGTTACTCGACGGCGGGAAGTCGTGGAGAGCAGTACTTC.

Written as DNA, the CDR3 is TGCAGTGCCACGACTAGCGGGGGCTACGAGCAGTACTTC. It encodes CSATTSGGYEQYF. V gene TRBV20-1 combines with J gene TRBJ2-7; 12 bases align to TRBD2. The germline V gene has CDR1 DFQATT and CDR2 SNEGSKA (reference sequence). This CDR3 is built from 13 residues. The junction had 3 bases not matched to a gene; V was cut back by 6 bases and J by 3 bases.

The rearrangement uses TRBV20-1 and TRBJ2-4; the D gene is possibly TRBD2 (6 bases). CDR3 size: 17 residues. V was trimmed by 3 bases and J by 7 bases, leaving 25 bases between them. CDR1 DFQATT and CDR2 SNEGSKA come from the germline V gene (reference sequence). The CDR3 DNA is TGCAGTGCTAGTGGGGCCGTCTTGGAGGGCGCGGGGAACATTCAGTACTTC. It is translated as CSASGAVLEGAGNIQYF.

The chain has TRBV20-1 and TRBJ2-7; the match to TRBD1 covers 7 bases. The CDR3 runs 13 residues. Losses at the gene ends were 3 bases for V and 0 bases for J; bases not matched to a gene: 2. Germline V CDR1 and CDR2: DFQATT, SNEGSKA (reference sequence). The CDR3 sequence: CSARGQISYEQYF. CDR3 DNA: TGCAGTGCTAGGGGACAGATCTCCTACGAGCAGTACTTC.

The table lists this clonotype with a few counts. The chain is built from TRBV5-6 and TRBJ2-1, with D tentatively TRBD1 (6 bases). Trimming took 2 bases from V and 6 from J, leaving 12 bases between them. Germline values: CDR1 SGHDT, CDR2 YYEEEE. This CDR3 spans 14 amino acids. The CDR3 region is CASSFVWGPNEQFF. CDR3 coding DNA: TGTGCCAGCAGCTTTGTCTGGGGGCCCAATGAGCAGTTCTTC.

The chain combines TRBV9 with TRBJ2-2, with 7 bases lining up with TRBD1. The germline CDR1 and CDR2 sequences are SGDLS and YYNGEE. The CDR3 length is 15 residues. V shed 0 bases and J 4 bases; nucleotides not matched to a gene: 3. The DNA for the CDR3 is TGTGCCAGCAGCGTAGAAGGGGGCACCACCGGGGAGCTGTTTTTT. Its translation is CASSVEGGTTGELFF.

The sample holds many counts of this clonotype. V and J are TRBV5-1 and TRBJ1-2; 9 nucleotides line up with TRBD1. Per germline, CDR1 SGHRS and CDR2 YFSETQ. The CDR3 runs to 18 residues. V shed 4 bases, J shed 2 bases, and the junction held 15 bases outside the gene matches. CDR3 nucleotide sequence: TGCGCCAGCAGCATTGTCCTTTCGGGACAGGGTGAAAACTATGGCTACACCTTC. Its translation: CASSIVLSGQGENYGYTF.

This clonotype was seen repeatedly, ten times or more. The rearrangement links TRBV4-3 to TRBJ2-2; D may be TRBD1 (6 bases). The length of the CDR3 is 15 residues. Trimming stripped 3 bases from V and 5 bases from J, with 13 bases between. Looked up from germline, CDR1 is LGHNA and CDR2 is YSLEER. For the CDR3, the DNA is TGCGCCAGCAGCCACGTAAGACAGGATACCGGGGAGCTGTTTTTT. Translated: CASSHVRQDTGELFF.

This clonotype has ten or more counts. The gene calls are TRBV12-3 or TRBV12-4 and TRBJ1-6; D is unresolved. V was trimmed by 4 bases and J by 7 bases, leaving 14 bases between them. This CDR3 has 15 residues. The CDR3 protein is CASSSYMMRNSPLHF. The CDR3 region has the DNA TGTGCCAGCAGTTCCTACATGATGCGAAATTCACCCCTCCACTTT.

The table lists this clonotype with a few counts. The rearrangement joins TRBV4-3 to TRBJ2-6; D might be TRBD1 (6 bases). The CDR3 consists of 18 residues. V was shortened by 4 bases and J by 0 bases, with 16 bases between the two germline ends. Per the germline V gene, CDR1 is LGHNA and CDR2 is YSLEER. CDR3 in DNA: TGCGCCAGCAGCCTACGAGGGACATTTAGCTCTGGGGCCAACGTCCTGACTTTC. Its protein is CASSLRGTFSSGANVLTF.

This sequence joins TRBV25-1 and TRBJ2-6; no clear D gene. Germline values: CDR1 MGHDK, CDR2 SYGVNS. This CDR3 is 13 amino acids long. Trimming cost V 11 bases and J 2 bases, with 10 bases left between them. The CDR3 DNA reads TGTGCCTGCTCTGAGGCTGGGGCCAACGTCCTGACTTTC. This sequence encodes CACSEAGANVLTF.

The V gene is TRBV4-2, the J gene TRBJ2-5; D unclear. The V gene lost 4 bases and the J gene lost 1 base, with 10 bases spanning the gap. The CDR3 consists of 14 residues. Germline assignment: CDR1 LGHNA and CDR2 YNFKEQ. CDR3 coding DNA: TGTGCCAGCAGCCTACACACCTTCCAAGAGACCCAGTACTTC. Amino acid sequence: CASSLHTFQETQYF.

The chain is built from TRBV7-9 and TRBJ2-7; D remains ambiguous. The V gene lost 7 bases and the J gene lost 7 bases, with 14 bases spanning the gap. The CDR3 consists of 12 residues. Looked up from germline, CDR1 is SEHNR and CDR2 is FQNEAQ (reference sequence). CDR3 nucleotides: TGTGCCAGCACCCTTGGATCATCGGAGCAGTACTTC. Residues: CASTLGSSEQYF.

The chain links TRBV12-3 or TRBV12-4 to TRBJ2-7, with D tentatively TRBD1 (5 bases). V was pared by 6 bases and J by 4 bases, with 22 bases between. This CDR3 comprises 16 residues. The CDR3, as DNA: TGTGCCAGCAGCTTCGGCGCCCCGGGCCAGGGTTACGAGCAGTACTTC. Protein sequence: CASSFGAPGQGYEQYF.

This clonotype appeared a few times. The V and J genes are TRBV5-5 and TRBJ2-7; no definite D call. The CDR3 is 15 amino acids. The germline CDR1 and CDR2 sequences are SGHKS and YYEKEE (reference sequence). Trimming pared 2 bases from V and 0 bases from J, leaving 12 bases between. In nucleotides, the CDR3 is TGTGCCAGCAGCTTTTCAGGCGACAACTCCTACGAGCAGTACTTC. Amino acids: CASSFSGDNSYEQYF.

The chain uses TRBV9 and TRBJ2-5, with a weak D call TRBD2 (6 bases). The CDR3 has 14 amino acids. Germline values: CDR1 SGDLS, CDR2 YYNGEE. With 0 bases removed from V and 5 bases from J, the gap between germline ends came to 11 bases. CDR3 in DNA: TGTGCCAGCAGCGTAGGAGAGGGACTCGAGACCCAGTACTTC. Its protein product is CASSVGEGLETQYF.

This clonotype was recorded at least ten times. The gene calls are TRBV29-1 and TRBJ2-1; D is perhaps TRBD1 or TRBD2 (5 bases each). CDR1 and CDR2 from the germline V gene are SQVTM and ANQGSEA. Trimming left V 7 bases short and J 0 bases short, with 13 bases between. The CDR3 extends over 14 amino acids. As DNA, the CDR3 is TGCAGCGGGGGGAGAGGATCCTCCTACAATGAGCAGTTCTTC. It translates to CSGGRGSSYNEQFF.

The table lists this clonotype with a few counts. The rearrangement uses TRBV5-4 and TRBJ2-1, with unresolved D. This CDR3 has 15 residues. The germline CDR1 and CDR2 sequences are SGHNT and YYREEE (reference sequence). The V gene lost 1 base and the J gene lost 3 bases, with 11 bases spanning the gap. The CDR3 sequence: CASSLQLSIYNEQFF. In nucleotides, the CDR3 is TGTGCCAGCAGCTTGCAACTTTCGATCTACAATGAGCAGTTCTTC.

This chain links TRBV11-3 with TRBJ1-1; 9 nucleotides align to TRBD1. After removal of 2 bases from V and 7 bases from J, the junction contained 8 bases not matched to a gene. CDR1 is SGHNT, CDR2 YENEEA, per germline. The length of the CDR3 is 15 residues. Here the CDR3 DNA reads TGTGCCAGCAGCTTATTTACAGGGGGCGCGGGTGAAGCTTTCTTT. Residues: CASSLFTGGAGEAFF. Using reference TRBV11-3 and TRBJ1-1 for the parts outside the CDR3, the full variable domain is EAGVVQSPRYKIIEKKQPVAFWCNPISGHNTLYWYLQNLGQGPELLIRYENEEAVDDSQLPKDRFSAERLKGVDSTLKIQPAELGDSAVYLCASSLFTGGAGEAFFGQGTRLTVV.

This sequence joins TRBV7-9 and TRBJ2-7; D is perhaps TRBD2 (5 bases). The CDR3 has 13 amino acids. Deletions cut 3 bases from V and 2 bases from J, with 8 bases between. The germline CDR1 and CDR2 sequences are SEHNR and FQNEAQ (reference sequence). CDR3 in DNA: TGTGCCAGCAGCTTGGAGGTCGCCTACGAGCAGTACTTC. Encoded protein: CASSLEVAYEQYF. Complete variable domain (other parts from reference TRBV7-9 and TRBJ2-7): DTGVSQNPRHKITKRGQNVTFRCDPISEHNRLYWYRQTLGQGPEFLTYFQNEAQLEKSRLLSDRFSAERPKGSFSTLEIQRTEQGDSAMYLCASSLEVAYEQYFGPGTRLTVT.

At least ten counts were recorded for this clonotype. This sequence joins TRBV29-1 and TRBJ2-7; TRBD1 aligns across 11 bases. V shed 2 bases and J 4 bases; nucleotides not matched to a gene: 4. Germline CDR1 and CDR2: SQVTM and ANQGSEA. The CDR3 is made up of 14 amino acids. CDR3: CSVERTGGAYEQYF. In nucleotides, the CDR3 is TGCAGCGTTGAACGGACAGGGGGCGCGTACGAGCAGTACTTC.

Many counts were recorded for this clonotype. The rearrangement links TRBV20-1 to TRBJ1-6; D not certain. In germline, CDR1 is DFQATT, CDR2 SNEGSKA (reference sequence). The CDR3 totals 14 residues. V was trimmed by 3 bases and J by 0 bases, leaving 6 bases between them. The CDR3, as DNA: TGCAGTGCTAGGGGTAGCTCCTATAATTCACCCCTCCACTTT. It encodes CSARGSSYNSPLHF.

A note on this clonotype: The junction departs from germline at one end; a sequencing error may be responsible. The chain uses TRBV7-2 and TRBJ2-7, with 7 bases lining up with TRBD1. Per germline, CDR1 SGHTA and CDR2 FQGNSA. The length of the CDR3 is 13 residues. CDR3 amino acids: CASSPTGTDLPIF. The CDR3 region has the DNA TGTGCCAGCAGCCCGACCGGGACAGACTTGCCGATCTTC. The full variable domain, completed using reference TRBV7-2 and TRBJ2-7, is GAGVSQSPSNKVTEKGKDVELRCDPISGHTALYWYRQSLGQGLEFLIYFQGNSAPDKSGLPSDRFSAERTGGSVSTLTIQRTQQEDSAVYLCASSPTGTDLPIFGPGTRLTVT.

This clonotype was found a few times. This sequence joins TRBV5-1 and TRBJ2-5, with D possibly matching TRBD2 (6 bases). V shed 3 bases and J shed 3 bases, with 12 bases lying between them. Germline assignment: CDR1 SGHRS and CDR2 YFSETQ. This CDR3 is built from 14 residues. The CDR3 protein is CASSSPRGEETQYF. The CDR3 nucleotides are TGCGCCAGCAGCTCCCCCCGCGGGGAAGAGACCCAGTACTTC.

This chain connects TRBV27 to TRBJ1-1; weak D call: TRBD1 (5 bases). The CDR3 has 12 residues. The V end lost 9 bases, the J end lost 6 bases, and 14 bases lay between the germline ends. CDR1 and CDR2 from the germline V gene are MNHEY and SMNVEV (reference sequence). The CDR3 protein is CASKTGGAEAFF. Written as DNA, the CDR3 is TGTGCCAGTAAGACGGGGGGGGCTGAAGCTTTCTTT.

This clonotype was seen a handful of times. This sequence joins TRBV2 and TRBJ2-2; 7 bases match TRBD1. The V segment lost 6 bases and the J segment 4 bases; nucleotides outside the gene matches: 5. Germline CDR1 and CDR2: SNHLY and FYNNEI. The CDR3 consists of 14 residues. This chain's CDR3 is CASRPGTATGELFF. The CDR3 DNA reads as TGTGCCAGCAGACCCGGGACAGCCACCGGGGAGCTGTTTTTT.

The table lists this clonotype with a few counts. The rearrangement links TRBV25-1 to TRBJ2-5; the D gene is possibly TRBD1 (6 bases). With 1 base removed from V and 5 bases from J, the gap between germline ends came to 11 bases. There are 14 residues in the CDR3. Germline V CDR1 and CDR2: MGHDK, SYGVNS. The chain's CDR3 is CASSEFTGTETQYF. The CDR3 coding sequence is TGTGCCAGCAGTGAATTTACAGGGACGGAGACCCAGTACTTC.